Below, 8 T cell receptor beta chains from the same sample are listed, as sequenced in a study of blood T cell repertoires in COVID-19. Repertoires were generated with immunoSEQ multiplex PCR, while TCRdb's copy carries only in-frame clones and drops some. The sample consists of about 220,000 clones, roughly four fifths of them appearing once. The sample consisted of peripheral blood. These receptors all stem from a woman in her 30s who had recovered from COVID-19.

This chain uses TRBV7-6 with TRBJ2-7; 9 bases are shared with TRBD2. J gave up 4 bases and V 5 bases, and 9 bases lay outside the gene matches. Per germline, CDR1 SGHVS and CDR2 FNYEAQ. This CDR3 contains 15 residues. The chain's CDR3 is CASSPGTSSRYEQYF. The CDR3 region has the DNA TGTGCCAGCAGCCCCGGGACTAGCAGCCGATACGAGCAGTACTTC.

This rearrangement joins TRBV6-1 to TRBJ2-7, with D unclear. The germline gives CDR1 MNHNS, CDR2 SASEGT. The CDR3 length is 13 residues. V was shortened by 7 bases and J by 2 bases, with 12 bases between the two germline ends. For the CDR3, the DNA is TGTGCCAGCATGTTTACTGAAGCCTACGAGCAGTACTTC. Amino acids: CASMFTEAYEQYF.

The chain carries TRBV6-5 and TRBJ2-1; TRBD1 matches at 7 bases. The CDR3 spans 16 residues. J lost 5 bases, V lost 0 bases, and 7 bases had no gene match. The germline gives CDR1 MNHEY, CDR2 SVGAGI. This CDR3 is CASSYSQTGSHNEQFF. CDR3 DNA: TGTGCCAGCAGTTACTCTCAGACAGGGTCACACAATGAGCAGTTCTTC.

The rearrangement links TRBV9 to TRBJ2-7; 7 bases match TRBD1. Germline V gene data show CDR1 as SGDLS and CDR2 as YYNGEE. The CDR3 extends over 15 amino acids. V dropped 4 bases and J dropped 1; count of bases not matched to a gene: 8. As DNA, the CDR3 is TGTGCCAGCAGCCTATCGGGACAGCATTCCTACGAGCAGTACTTC. Protein: CASSLSGQHSYEQYF.

This clone was counted at least ten times. The rearrangement joins TRBV3-1 (or the pseudogene TRBV3-2) to TRBJ1-4; D possibly corresponds to TRBD1 (5 bases). The CDR3 loop spans 13 amino acids. Germline CDR1 is LGHDT and CDR2 is YNNKEL (reference sequence). The V and J ends lost 1 base and 8 bases respectively, with 8 bases between them. The CDR3: CASSQAGIEKLFF. In DNA form, the CDR3 reads TGTGCCAGCAGCCAAGCAGGGATCGAAAAACTGTTTTTT.

V is TRBV18 and J is TRBJ2-1, with D hard to call. V gave up 3 bases and J gave up 5 bases, with 5 bases separating them. Germline V gene sequence: CDR1 KGHSH, CDR2 LQKENI. This CDR3 is built from 12 residues. CDR3 amino acids: CASSPGDNEQFF. CDR3 coding DNA: TGTGCCAGCTCACCCGGTGACAATGAGCAGTTCTTC.

This clone was seen more than once but under ten times. The V and J genes are TRBV7-7 and TRBJ2-2; unclear D gene. CDR1 and CDR2 (germline): SSHAT, FNYEAQ (reference sequence). The ends were cut back, 6 bases at V and 1 base at J, with 9 bases in the middle. The CDR3 totals 14 residues. The CDR3 region has the DNA TGTGCCAGCAGTCGCGACATGAACACCGGGGAGCTGTTTTTT. Amino acids: CASSRDMNTGELFF.

As DNA, the CDR3 is TGTGCCAGCTGGAAATCGGGAGGGCTGATGAACACTGAAGCTTTCTTT. This codes for CASWKSGGLMNTEAFF. The V and J genes are TRBV27 and TRBJ1-1; D is undetermined. Germline-derived CDR1 and CDR2 are MNHEY and SMNVEV (reference sequence). The V end lost 8 bases, the J end lost 0 bases, and 19 bases lay between the germline ends. The CDR3 sequence is 16 residues long.